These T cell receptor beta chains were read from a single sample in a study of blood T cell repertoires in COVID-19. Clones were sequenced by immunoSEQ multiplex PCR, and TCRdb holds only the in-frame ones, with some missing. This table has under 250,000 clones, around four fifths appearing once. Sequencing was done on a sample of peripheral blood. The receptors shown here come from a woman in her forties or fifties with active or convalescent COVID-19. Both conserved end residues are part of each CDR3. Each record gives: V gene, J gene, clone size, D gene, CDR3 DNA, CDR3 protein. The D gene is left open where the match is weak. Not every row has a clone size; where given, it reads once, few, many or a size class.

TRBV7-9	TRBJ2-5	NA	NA	TGTGCCAGCAGCTTAGGGCCGCTTACATCGTACCAAGAGACCCAGTACTTC	CASSLGPLTSYQETQYF
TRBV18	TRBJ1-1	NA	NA	TGTGCCAGCTCACCGGGACAACGCGCCCGGGAAGCTTTCTTT	CASSPGQRAREAFF
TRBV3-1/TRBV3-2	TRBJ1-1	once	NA	TGTGCCAGCAGCCAAGATCGGGGGGGCGCCGCCGAACCTCCTGAAGCTTTCTTT	CASSQDRGGAAEPPEAFF
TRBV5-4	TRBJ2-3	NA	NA	TGTGCCAGCAGCCTGTTCTCATCGGGGTCGGGGACGCAGTATTTT	CASSLFSSGSGTQYF
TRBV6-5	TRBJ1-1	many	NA	TGTGCCAGCAGTTACCAGGGGAGCACTGAAGCTTTCTTT	CASSYQGSTEAFF
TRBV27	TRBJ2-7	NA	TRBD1	TGTGCCAGCAGGCGAGACAGGGGGACGTACGAGCAGTACTTC	CASRRDRGTYEQYF
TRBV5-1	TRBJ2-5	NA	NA	TGCGCCAGCAGCGCCGACAGTACGGGGACCCAGTACTTC	CASSADSTGTQYF
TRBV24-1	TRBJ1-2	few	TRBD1	TGTGCTACACAGGGGGAATATGGCTACACCTTC	CATQGEYGYTF
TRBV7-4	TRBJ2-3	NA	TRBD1	TGTGCCAGCAGCCCGGGACAGGGTTGCACAGATACGCAGTATTTT	CASSPGQGCTDTQYF
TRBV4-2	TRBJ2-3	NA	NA	TGTGCCAGCAGCCCCCGGGACTTCACAGATACGCAGTATTTT	CASSPRDFTDTQYF
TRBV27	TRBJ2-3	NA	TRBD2	TGTGCCAGCAGTTCCCCGGGGACTAGCTCCGATACGCAGTATTTT	CASSSPGTSSDTQYF
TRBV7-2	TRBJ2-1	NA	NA	TGTGCCAGCAGCTTAGCGCTGGGGCCCAATGAGCAGTTCTTC	CASSLALGPNEQFF
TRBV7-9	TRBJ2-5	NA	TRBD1	TGTGCCAGCAGCGCTACGACAGGGTTCCAAGAGACCCAGTACTTC	CASSATTGFQETQYF
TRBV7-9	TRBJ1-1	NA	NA	TGTGCCAGCAGCCCTCCTATAACGGCTGAAGCTTTCTTT	CASSPPITAEAFF
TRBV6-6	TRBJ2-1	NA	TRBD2	TGTGCCAGCAGCCGGACTAGCGGATACAATGAGCAGTTCTTC	CASSRTSGYNEQFF
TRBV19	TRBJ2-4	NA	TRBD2	TGTGCCAGTAGAGGGAGCGGTCGGGGGGGCCAGCACATTCAGTACTTC	CASRGSGRGGQHIQYF
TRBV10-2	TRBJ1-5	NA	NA	TGCGCCAGCAGCCAGGGGATCAATCAGCCCCAGCATTTT	CASSQGINQPQHF
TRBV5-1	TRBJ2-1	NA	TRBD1	TGCGCCAGCAGCTTGCCGACAGGGGGCCGGCAGAGCTCCTACAATGAGCAGTTCTTC	CASSLPTGGRQSSYNEQFF
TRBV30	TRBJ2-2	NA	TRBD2	TGTGCCTGGTCTCATGGAGCGGGACTTTACACCGGGGAGCTGTTTTTT	CAWSHGAGLYTGELFF
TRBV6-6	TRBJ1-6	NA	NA	TGTGCCAGCACCGTCCCCGGGAGTGGGAATTCACCCCTCCACTTT	CASTVPGSGNSPLHF
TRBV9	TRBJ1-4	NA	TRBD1	TGTGCCAGCAGCGTATCCGGGACAGGGCGTGAAAAACTGTTTTTT	CASSVSGTGREKLFF
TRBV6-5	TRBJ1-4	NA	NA	TGTGCCAGCAGGCAGGGAACAGGAAATGAAAAACTGTTTTTT	CASRQGTGNEKLFF
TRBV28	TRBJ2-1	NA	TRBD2	TGTGCCAGCAGTTTAGGGACTAGCGGGAGTGGAACCTACAATGAGCAGTTCTTC	CASSLGTSGSGTYNEQFF
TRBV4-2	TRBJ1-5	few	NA	TGTGCCAGCAATACTGCGGCAGGAGGCCAGCCCCAGCATTTT	CASNTAAGGQPQHF
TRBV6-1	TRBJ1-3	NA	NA	TGTGCCAGCAGTGATGAGGCCCTCTCTGGAAACACCATATATTTT	CASSDEALSGNTIYF
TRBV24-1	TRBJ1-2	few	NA	TGTGCCACCAGTGATTGGGACTCTCGCGGGTATGGCTACACCTTC	CATSDWDSRGYGYTF
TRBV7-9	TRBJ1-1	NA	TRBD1	TGTGCCAGCAGCCGTGACAGGGGGCAACGGATGAACACTGAAGCTTTCTTT	CASSRDRGQRMNTEAFF
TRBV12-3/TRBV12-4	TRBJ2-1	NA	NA	TGTGCCAGCAGTTTTTCTGCGGGGATACCCCAGTTCTTC	CASSFSAGIPQFF
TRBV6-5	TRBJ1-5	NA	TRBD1	TGTGCCAGCCAGGACAGGGGGCTTACTCAGCCCCAGCATTTT	CASQDRGLTQPQHF
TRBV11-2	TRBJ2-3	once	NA	TGTGCCAGCAGCGGGACGACAGGAGCCACAGATACGCAGTATTTT	CASSGTTGATDTQYF
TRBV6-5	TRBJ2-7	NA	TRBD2	TGTGCCAGCAGGCCCCGGGTAGCGGGCACCTACGAGCAGTACTTC	CASRPRVAGTYEQYF
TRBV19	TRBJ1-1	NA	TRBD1	TGTGCCAGTAGTGACAGGGGGGACGCTGAAGCTTTCTTT	CASSDRGDAEAFF
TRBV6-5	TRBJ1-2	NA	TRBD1	TGTGCCAGCAGTTACGCCTCCGCGGGACAGGACTATGGCTACACCTTC	CASSYASAGQDYGYTF
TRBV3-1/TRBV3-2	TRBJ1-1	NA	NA	TGTGCCAGCAGCCCCGAAGGGAGAAATGCTGAAGCTTTCTTT	CASSPEGRNAEAFF
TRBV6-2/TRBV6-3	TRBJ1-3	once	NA	TGTGCCAGCAGTCCCAACGGTCTCACCATATATTTT	CASSPNGLTIYF
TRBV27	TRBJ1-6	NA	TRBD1	TGTGCCAGCGGGGACAGGAATTATAATTCACCCCTCCACTTT	CASGDRNYNSPLHF
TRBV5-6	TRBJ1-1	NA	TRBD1	TGTGCCAGCAGCCTTCTGGGACAGGGGGGCACTGAAGCTTTCTTT	CASSLLGQGGTEAFF
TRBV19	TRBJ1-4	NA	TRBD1	TGTGCCAGTAGTATGGGGACAGGGCACGAAAAACTGTTTTTT	CASSMGTGHEKLFF
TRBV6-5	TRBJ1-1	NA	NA	TGTGCCAGTGACCACGGCGGGGGGACTGAAGCTTTCTTT	CASDHGGGTEAFF
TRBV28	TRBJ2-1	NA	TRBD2	TGTGCCAGCAGTCCAATAGCGGGAGAGTTAGGCGATGAGCAGTTCTTC	CASSPIAGELGDEQFF
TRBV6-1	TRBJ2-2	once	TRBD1	TGTGCCAGCAGTGATGGGACAGGGGACACCGGGGAGCTGTTTTTT	CASSDGTGDTGELFF